This T cell receptor (beta chain) was profiled in a study of long-term antiretroviral therapy in people with HIV. Germline V gene data show CDR1 as SGHRS and CDR2 as YFSETQ. The CDR3 is 16 amino acids. V lost 5 bases to trimming and J lost 1 base, with 15 bases between them. Researchers report immunoSEQ v3.0 was run at survey level. Sequencing used immunoSEQ multiplex PCR; TCRdb keeps in-frame clones, though not all of them. Here the sample spans 31,000 or so clones, 75% to 90% being singletons. This chain links TRBV5-1 with TRBJ2-2, with D possibly being TRBD1 (6 bases). The sample was unsorted PBMCs, taken about 5 years before starting antiretroviral therapy. The source is a man aged 50-60 years with HIV. CDR3 region: CASRSLRGQNTGELFF. CDR3 bases: TGCGCCAGCAGATCCTTACGGGGACAGAACACCGGGGAGCTGTTTTTT.